This T cell receptor (beta chain) is from a study of T cell responses to AZD1222 COVID-19 vaccine. Whole-study results and caveats: Mapped onto spike, vaccine-associated CD4 TCRs spanned it and were dominant at 160-218 and 743-854. Two AZD1222 administrations were followed by greater Spike-specific TCR breadth and depth. Clonal diversity was possibly underestimated; the donors were predominantly white British and more often female. Nearly half of spike-specific TCRs reportedly target unmutated variant regions.

Details on this clone: The antigen remains unidentified.

Sequencing was performed with immunoSEQ multiplex PCR; in TCRdb, only in-frame clones are kept and a portion is missing. The repertoire holds about 140,000 clones, roughly 89% seen once, with about 6% in the top ten. Germline loops: CDR1 MNHEY, CDR2 SMNVEV (reference sequence). Between the trimmed V and J ends, which lost 1 base and 3 bases, there was a span of 15 bases. There are 17 residues in the CDR3. The J gene is TRBJ2-2, the V gene TRBV27, with D perhaps TRBD2 (6 bases). The receptor's source is an adult in good health. The sample consisted of peripheral blood, taken on day 0 of AZD1222 vaccination. The chain's CDR3 is CASSLFPGRHDTGELFF. The CDR3 region has the DNA TGTGCCAGCAGTTTATTCCCCGGGAGACATGACACCGGGGAGCTGTTTTTT.